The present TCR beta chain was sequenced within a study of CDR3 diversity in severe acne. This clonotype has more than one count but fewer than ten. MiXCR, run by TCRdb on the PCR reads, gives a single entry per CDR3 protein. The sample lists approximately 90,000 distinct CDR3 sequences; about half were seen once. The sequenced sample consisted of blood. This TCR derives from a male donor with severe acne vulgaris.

DNA for the CDR3: TGCGCCAGCAGCCAAGCTGACAGAAACAATGAGCAGTTCTTC. This encodes CASSQADRNNEQFF. The rearrangement joins TRBV4-1 to TRBJ2-1, with D tentatively TRBD1 (5 bases). Germline CDR1 reads MGHRA; CDR2 reads YSYEKL. The CDR3 has 14 residues. V lost 1 base and J lost 5, with 9 bases in between.